This T cell receptor beta chain was profiled in a study of shared clonotypes between healthy human individuals. On the study more broadly: Those who served as donors were two women and a few men between the ages of 18 and 49. Overall study findings and caveats: Non-shared clonotypes showed lower generation probabilities than clonotypes common to all four donors. In a handful of donors, around 4.5% of naive CD4 clonotypes appeared in common.

Some clones are missing from TCRdb's copy, which holds only in-frame ones; the method was immunoSEQ multiplex PCR. The sample includes 2,500,000 or so clones, 80% to 95% of them seen just once. Trimming pared 1 base from V and 7 bases from J, leaving 13 bases between. This CDR3 has 15 residues. Germline loops: CDR1 LNHNV, CDR2 YYDKDF (reference sequence). To note about this clone: As yet, its antigen is unknown.

Sample: naive CD4+ T cells from PBMCs. Indicated subset: CD45RA+ positively selected. The TCR originated in a man aged 18 to 30 in good health. Some clones in this sample may be carry-over from other donors' samples. The chain links TRBV15 to TRBJ1-4; D is uncertain. The CDR3 sequence is CATSRAPGRAEKLFF. CDR3 sequence (DNA): TGTGCCACCAGCAGAGCACCCGGTCGGGCTGAAAAACTGTTTTTT.